This note documents a single T cell receptor beta chain sequence. What it binds is unknown. This sample was taken from a study of cytomegalovirus exposure and HLA in healthy donors. Study outcomes and limitations: Most TCR sequences were seen very rarely across donors, but some public TCRs occurred in many. A classifier reportedly called cytomegalovirus status with high sensitivity and specificity.

Germline V gene data show CDR1 as SGHNT and CDR2 as YYREEE (reference sequence). The trim removed 2 bases at V and 5 bases at J, leaving 9 bases unmatched. The CDR3 is 16 residues long. Assay used: immunoSEQ multiplex PCR; TCRdb lists only in-frame clones, some missing. The sample has about 150,000 clones; approximately 82% are singletons. Sequencing was performed on PBMCs. V and J are TRBV5-4 and TRBJ2-3, with 9 positions matching TRBD2. This clonotype was sampled from a man aged 25 to 40 in good health and CMV-seropositive. This CDR3 is CASSLDGRGGQDTQYF. In DNA, the CDR3 is TGTGCCAGCAGCTTAGATGGGCGGGGGGGCCAAGATACGCAGTATTTT.